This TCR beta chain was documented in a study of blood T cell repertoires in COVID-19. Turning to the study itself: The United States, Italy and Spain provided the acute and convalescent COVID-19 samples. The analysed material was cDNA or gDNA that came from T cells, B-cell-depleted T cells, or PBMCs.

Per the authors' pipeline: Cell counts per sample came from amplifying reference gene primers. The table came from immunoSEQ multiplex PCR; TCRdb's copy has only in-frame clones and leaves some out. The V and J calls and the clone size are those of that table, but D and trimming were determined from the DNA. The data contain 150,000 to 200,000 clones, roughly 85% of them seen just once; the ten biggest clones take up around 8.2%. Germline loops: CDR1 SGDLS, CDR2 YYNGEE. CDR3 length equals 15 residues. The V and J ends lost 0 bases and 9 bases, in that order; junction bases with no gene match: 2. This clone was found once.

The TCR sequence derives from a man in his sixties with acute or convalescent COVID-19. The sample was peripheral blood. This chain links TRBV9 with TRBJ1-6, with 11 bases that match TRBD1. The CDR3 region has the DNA TGTGCCAGCAGCGTAGGGGGACAGGGGGGTTCACCCCTCCACTTT. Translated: CASSVGGQGGSPLHF.